This TCR beta chain appears in the sequencing data of a study of cytomegalovirus exposure and HLA in healthy donors. Both 60 Vbeta primers and 13 Jbeta primers went into the PCR. This table comes from immunoSEQ multiplex PCR, and its TCRdb copy is limited to in-frame clones, with some not included. The sample includes about 120,000 clones, over 60% of them seen just once. Study-wide points: In vitro assays verified that a few CMV-associated chains recognized CMV antigens specifically. Roughly uniform depth of sequencing across donors was assumed in presence/absence analyses. Researchers counted 164 TCR beta chains as cytomegalovirus-associated. Later analysis identified about 18,000 TCR beta sequences associated with HLA alleles, using a false discovery rate threshold of 0.05.

For this clone: Its antigen remains unknown.

What was sequenced was PBMCs. The clonotype originates from a woman aged 40 to 50 in good health and CMV-seropositive.

CDR3: CAISDRVQETQYF. The CDR3, as DNA: TGTGCCATCAGTGACCGAGTGCAAGAGACCCAGTACTTC. The chain is built from TRBV10-3 and TRBJ2-5; D uncertain. V dropped 3 bases and J dropped 2 bases, with 7 bases sitting between them. This CDR3 region has 13 residues. In germline, CDR1 is ENHRY, CDR2 SYGVKD.